This TCR beta chain was sequenced in a study of cytomegalovirus exposure and HLA in healthy donors. This CDR3 comprises 15 residues. V was clipped by 8 bases and J by 4 bases, with 20 bases between them. CDR1 and CDR2 from the germline V gene are MGHDK and SYGVNS. Use of 60 Vbeta and 13 Jbeta primers characterized the PCR. Clones were read by immunoSEQ multiplex PCR, and TCRdb kept only the in-frame ones, dropping some. The sample lists over 150,000 clones, 80% occurring once. This clone has just a few counts. No antigen is known for it. Study-wide findings and caveats: A few CMV-associated chains proved CMV antigen-specific in vitro. Segments of the TCR beta V type were, in most cases, productive about 87% or about 30% of the time in an earlier analysis.

Sequencing was carried out using PBMCs. This receptor was taken from a boy under 18 in good health and CMV-seronegative. The chain links TRBV25-1 to TRBJ1-1, with no clear D. This CDR3 reads CASGLPSTSSTEAFF. The CDR3 DNA reads TGTGCCAGCGGACTACCGAGTACCTCGAGCACTGAAGCTTTCTTT.